This note documents a single T cell receptor (beta chain) sequence. Its antigen target is currently unknown. Nothing much larger sits one base from this clone, and base qualities are not available. High-throughput TCR beta sequencing profiled peripheral blood CD8+ and CD4+ T cells from healthy donors, Susac syndrome patients and multiple sclerosis patients. Multiple sclerosis controls were treatment-naive patients with stable or active relapsing-remitting disease fulfilling revised McDonald criteria. Bulk CD8+ and CD4+ T cells were purified magnetically by negative isolation, whereas CD8+ TEMRA cells were enriched by FACS. Blood was drawn into EDTA tubes, processed within 24 hours, and PBMCs were isolated by density gradient centrifugation. PBMCs intended for TCR sequencing were frozen in liquid nitrogen and were later thawed in a 37 degrees C water bath. The sorted or isolated CD4+, CD8+ and CD8+ TEMRA cells had a purity of 90% or higher.

The sample originates from a study of CD8 T cells in Susac syndrome (dated by TCRdb to between 2019 and 2020). Concerning the study at large: The study used repertoire sequencing to test whether antigen drove CD8+ T cell activation and differentiation in Susac syndrome.

RNA was extracted using the RNeasy kit, and roughly 0.5 to 1 ug of the RNA was reverse transcribed with random hexamers. The immunoSEQ multiplex PCR assay, covering 54 Vbeta and 13 Jbeta segments, was used to amplify TCR beta CDR3 regions. PCR amplification bias was corrected by using a synthetic template baseline for primer optimization and computational correction. The source study handled its data this way. Reads were annotated to V, D and J genes per IMGT and analyzed with immunoSEQ Analyzer, keeping only productive sequences. Clonality was calculated as one minus the Shannon entropy normalized by log2 of the number of productive unique sequences. For each patient and control, public and private clones were evaluated among the 100 most prevalent clones. Clones were defined as Susac-specific when absent from the healthy and MS cohorts, from about 1,100 published viral clones and from other ImmuneACCESS disease sequences. TCRdb trimmed the raw reads at Q25, called clones with MiXCR and kept productive beta chains. Records with the same CDR3 protein are collapsed into one entry carrying the most frequent genes and DNA. It is TCRdb's table, rather than the study itself, that gives the V and J calls and clone size. The sample has nearly 200,000 distinct CDR3 sequences on record, about 96% of them singletons. Roughly 0.088% of the sample lies in the top ten.

Points the paper makes about the study in general: The number of individuals in the TCR sequencing and HLA analysis was acknowledged as relatively small.

Sequenced material: CD4+ T cells from PBMCs. This sequence was found in a human donor with multiple sclerosis.

The CDR3 corresponds to CASSSHAGSLHF. The DNA sequence is as follows: TGTGCCAGCAGCAGCCACGCTGGGTCCCTCCACTTT. The chain links TRBV7-8 with TRBJ1-6; the D gene is not confidently resolved. Taken from the germline V gene, the CDR1 and CDR2 loops are SGHVS and FQNEAQ. V and J lose 5 bases and 14 bases, and a span of 13 bases separates them. From the cysteine up to the phenylalanine, the CDR3 has a length of 12 residues. Kept here is only the CDR3 DNA, which spans 36 bases and is read in frame from base 1.